The clone carrying this TCR beta chain came up a few times. Its target is not known. These data come from a study of blood T cells in healthy people across ages. General study findings and limits: A strong correlation was seen between TCR beta diversity and naive T cell percentage.

The germline V gene encodes CDR1 MNHEY and CDR2 SMNVEV (reference sequence). V gave up 7 bases and J gave up 0 bases, with 17 bases separating them. The CDR3 is made up of 16 amino acids. Through a sample-barcoded 5' primer and a J-beta primer mix, a second PCR was run for 7 to 11 cycles. All cDNA molecules were each tagged by a template-switch adaptor with 12 random nucleotides. TCRdb fed the 5' RACE reads into MiXCR, producing one record per CDR3 protein. There are 1.5 million or so distinct CDR3 sequences in the sample; 42% occur only once, and under 8% lies in the top ten. Each donor's blood draw was roughly 10 milliliters of peripheral blood.

The chain recombines TRBV27 with TRBJ2-3; D might be TRBD2 (5 bases). The sample taken for sequencing was blood. The TCR was taken from a woman between 18 and 30 years old in good health. For the CDR3, the DNA is TGTGCCAGCAAGGAATCAGGACTCCCTAGCACAGATACGCAGTATTTT. Translated: CASKESGLPSTDTQYF.